The clone carrying this TCR beta chain appeared a few times. Its antigen remains unidentified. V was shortened by 4 bases and J by 3 bases, with 7 bases between the two germline ends. The CDR3 has 12 amino acids. Germline V gives CDR1 SGHAT, CDR2 FQNNGV. The sample comes from a study of identical twins. Study-wide results and caveats: Out-of-frame beta chain sequences displayed weaker excess sharing between twins.

Via MiXCR, TCRdb re-called the 5' RACE reads, giving one row per CDR3 protein. The table records about 660,000 distinct CDR3 sequences, 8% to 9% of them present only once. These data were also filed under a second study, of yellow fever vaccine responses in identical twins.

This TCR was recovered from a woman under 30 in good health. Source material: PBMCs. V gene TRBV11-2 combines with J gene TRBJ2-7; D gene ambiguous. The CDR3 DNA sequence: TGTGCCAGCAGCTCAATCCTCTACGAGCAGTACTTC. It yields the protein CASSSILYEQYF.